This T cell receptor beta chain was captured in a study of T cells in Graves' hyperthyroidism and ophthalmopathy. Overall study findings and caveats: Ophthalmopathy could be told apart from stable hyperthyroidism with a 13 V-J model. Before onset, ophthalmopathy was predicted by the model a median around 6.5 months earlier.

On this clonotype itself: The antigen remains undetermined.

Disease lasting under 3 months, a NOSPECS grade of at least 4, and a Clinical Activity Score of at least 3 were features of the ophthalmopathy patients. Any patient presenting with uncontrolled infection, other autoimmune disease, pregnancy or lactation was left out. Amplification of TCR beta CDR3 regions was performed using RNA transcripts as template. HTBI primers drove first-round RT-PCR of the TCR CDR3. TCRdb re-called the multiplex PCR reads with MiXCR, one entry per CDR3 protein. The repertoire includes about 480,000 distinct CDR3 sequences, roughly a quarter of them detected once, and about 10% sits in the top ten. The germline V gene encodes CDR1 LNHNV and CDR2 YYDKDF (reference sequence). This CDR3 has 16 residues. The V and J ends lost 3 bases and 2 bases, in that order; junction bases with no gene match: 4.

The gene calls are TRBV15 and TRBJ2-2; TRBD2 matches 9 bases. The receptor's source is a woman in her 30s with Graves' ophthalmopathy. Sequencing was performed on blood. The CDR3 coding sequence is TGTGCCACCAGCAGGAGAGCGGGGGGTAACACCGGGGAGCTGTTTTTT. This gives the protein CATSRRAGGNTGELFF.